This TCR beta chain was captured in a study of T cell responses to AZD1222 COVID-19 vaccine. Per the germline V gene, CDR1 is GTSNPN and CDR2 is SVGIG (reference sequence). The CDR3 has 16 amino acids. V dropped 2 bases and J dropped 0; count of bases not matched to a gene: 7. The data were produced by immunoSEQ multiplex PCR, yet TCRdb's version contains in-frame clones alone and is incomplete. Of more than 100,000 clones listed, around 91% are singletons. The origin of this receptor is an adult in good health. The chain has TRBV30 and TRBJ1-3; 7 nucleotides agree with TRBD1. Sequencing was performed on peripheral blood, taken on day 0 of AZD1222 vaccination. CDR3 residues: CAWSQNRGASGNTIYF. The CDR3 nucleotides read TGTGCCTGGAGTCAGAACAGGGGAGCCTCTGGAAACACCATATATTTT.